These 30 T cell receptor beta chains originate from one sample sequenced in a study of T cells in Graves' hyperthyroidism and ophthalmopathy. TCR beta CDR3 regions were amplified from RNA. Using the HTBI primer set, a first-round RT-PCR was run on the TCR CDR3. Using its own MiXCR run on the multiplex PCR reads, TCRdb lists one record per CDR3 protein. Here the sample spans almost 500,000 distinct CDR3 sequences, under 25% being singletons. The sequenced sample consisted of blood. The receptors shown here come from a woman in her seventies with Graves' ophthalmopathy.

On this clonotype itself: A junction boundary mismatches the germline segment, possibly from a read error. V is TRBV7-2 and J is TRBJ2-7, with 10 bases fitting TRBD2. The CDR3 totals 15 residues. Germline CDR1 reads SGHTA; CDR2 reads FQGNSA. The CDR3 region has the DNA TGTGCCAGCAGCTTAGGGCTAGCGGGAGCATACGAGCAGGACTTC. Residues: CASSLGLAGAYEQDF. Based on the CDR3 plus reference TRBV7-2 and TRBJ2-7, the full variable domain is GAGVSQSPSNKVTEKGKDVELRCDPISGHTALYWYRQSLGQGLEFLIYFQGNSAPDKSGLPSDRFSAERTGGSVSTLTIQRTQQEDSAVYLCASSLGLAGAYEQDFGPGTRLTVT.

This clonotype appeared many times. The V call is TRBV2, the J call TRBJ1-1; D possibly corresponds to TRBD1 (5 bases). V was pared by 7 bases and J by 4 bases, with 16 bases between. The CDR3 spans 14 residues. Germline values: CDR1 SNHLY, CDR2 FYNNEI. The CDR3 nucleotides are TGTGCCAGCACCGGTCGAAGGGGAGGCACTGAAGCTTTCTTT. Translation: CASTGRRGGTEAFF.

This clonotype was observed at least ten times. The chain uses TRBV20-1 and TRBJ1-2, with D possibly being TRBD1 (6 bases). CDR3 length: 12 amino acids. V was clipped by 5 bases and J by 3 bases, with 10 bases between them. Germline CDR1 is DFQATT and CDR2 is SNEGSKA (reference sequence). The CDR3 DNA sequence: TGCAGTGCTCGCAACAGGGACTATGGCTACACCTTC. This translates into CSARNRDYGYTF.

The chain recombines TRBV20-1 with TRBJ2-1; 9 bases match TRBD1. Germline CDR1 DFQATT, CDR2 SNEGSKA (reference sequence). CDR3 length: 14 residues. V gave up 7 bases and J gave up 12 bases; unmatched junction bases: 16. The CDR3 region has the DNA TGCAGTGTCCAAGGGACAGGGCTACCTCAGGGGCAGTTCTTC. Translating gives CSVQGTGLPQGQFF.

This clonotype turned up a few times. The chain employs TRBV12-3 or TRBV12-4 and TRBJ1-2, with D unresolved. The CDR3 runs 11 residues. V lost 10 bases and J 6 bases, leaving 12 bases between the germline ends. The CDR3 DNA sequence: TGTGCCACCGGAAGGGTGCATGGCTACACCTTC. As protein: CATGRVHGYTF.

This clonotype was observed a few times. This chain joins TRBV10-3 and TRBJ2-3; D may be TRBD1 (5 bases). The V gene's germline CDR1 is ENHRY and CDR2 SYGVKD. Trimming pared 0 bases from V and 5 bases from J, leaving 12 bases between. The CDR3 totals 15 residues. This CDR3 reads CAISESSGQLDTQYF. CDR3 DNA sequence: TGTGCCATCAGTGAGTCTTCAGGGCAACTAGATACGCAGTATTTT.

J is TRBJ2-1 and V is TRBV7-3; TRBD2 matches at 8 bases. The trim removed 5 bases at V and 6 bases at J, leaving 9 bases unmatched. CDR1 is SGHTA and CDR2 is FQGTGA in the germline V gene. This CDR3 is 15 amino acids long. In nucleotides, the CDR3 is TGTGCCAGCAGCGTCACCCGGGAGGGCCTCAATGAGCAGTTCTTC. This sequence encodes CASSVTREGLNEQFF.

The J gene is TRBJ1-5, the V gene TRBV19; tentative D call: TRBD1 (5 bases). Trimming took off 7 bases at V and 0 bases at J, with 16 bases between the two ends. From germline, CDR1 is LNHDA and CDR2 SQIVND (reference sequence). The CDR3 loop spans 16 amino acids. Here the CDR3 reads CASKQGRGNSNQPQHF. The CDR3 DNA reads TGTGCCAGTAAGCAGGGACGCGGGAATAGCAATCAGCCCCAGCATTTT.

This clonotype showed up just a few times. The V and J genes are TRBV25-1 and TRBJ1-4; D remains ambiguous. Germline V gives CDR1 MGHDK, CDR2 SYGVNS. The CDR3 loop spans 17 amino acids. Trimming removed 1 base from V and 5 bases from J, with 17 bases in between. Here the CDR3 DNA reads TGTGCCAGCAGTGAATCACGCGTGTGGAGCCCAAATGAAAAACTGTTTTTT. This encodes CASSESRVWSPNEKLFF.

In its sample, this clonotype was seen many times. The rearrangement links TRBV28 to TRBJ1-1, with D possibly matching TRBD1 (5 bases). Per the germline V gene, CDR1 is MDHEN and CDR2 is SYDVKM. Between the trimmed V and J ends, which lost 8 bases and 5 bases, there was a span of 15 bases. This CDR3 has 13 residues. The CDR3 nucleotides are TGTGCCAGCTTGGACACTCGGGGAACTGAAGCTTTCTTT. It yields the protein CASLDTRGTEAFF.

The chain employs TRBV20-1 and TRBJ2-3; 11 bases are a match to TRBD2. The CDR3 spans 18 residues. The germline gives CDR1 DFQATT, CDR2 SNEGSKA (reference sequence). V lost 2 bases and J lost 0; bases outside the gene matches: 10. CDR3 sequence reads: CSARSTSGVTPSTDTQYF. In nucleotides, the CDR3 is TGCAGTGCTAGATCGACTAGCGGGGTCACCCCTAGCACAGATACGCAGTATTTT.

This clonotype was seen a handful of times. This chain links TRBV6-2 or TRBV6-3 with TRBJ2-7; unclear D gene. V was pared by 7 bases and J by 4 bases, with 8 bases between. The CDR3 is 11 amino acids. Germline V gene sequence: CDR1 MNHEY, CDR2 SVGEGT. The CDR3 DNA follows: TGTGCCAGCAATTCGATGTACGAGCAGTACTTC. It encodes CASNSMYEQYF.

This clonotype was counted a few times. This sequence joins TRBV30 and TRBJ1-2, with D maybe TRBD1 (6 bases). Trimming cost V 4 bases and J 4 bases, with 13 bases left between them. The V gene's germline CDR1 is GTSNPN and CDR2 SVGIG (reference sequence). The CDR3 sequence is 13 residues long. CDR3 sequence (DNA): TGTGCCTGGACCCCCCAGGGGTTCTATGGCTACACCTTC. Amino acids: CAWTPQGFYGYTF.

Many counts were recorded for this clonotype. This chain's CDR3 is CASRAGQGYDTQYF. The CDR3 DNA sequence: TGTGCCAGCAGGGCGGGACAGGGTTACGATACGCAGTATTTT. The rearrangement joins TRBV12-3 or TRBV12-4 to TRBJ2-3, with 9 bases fitting TRBD1. The length of the CDR3 is 14 residues. The J segment lost 6 bases and the V segment lost 6 bases, leaving 7 bases of the junction unmatched.

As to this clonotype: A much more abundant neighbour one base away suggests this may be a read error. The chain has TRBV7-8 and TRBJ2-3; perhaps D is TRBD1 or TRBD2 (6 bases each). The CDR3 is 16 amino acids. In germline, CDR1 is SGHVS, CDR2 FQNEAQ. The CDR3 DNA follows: TGTGCCAGCAGCTCGTACAGGGACTTCAGCACAGATGCGCAGTATTTT. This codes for CASSSYRDFSTDAQYF.

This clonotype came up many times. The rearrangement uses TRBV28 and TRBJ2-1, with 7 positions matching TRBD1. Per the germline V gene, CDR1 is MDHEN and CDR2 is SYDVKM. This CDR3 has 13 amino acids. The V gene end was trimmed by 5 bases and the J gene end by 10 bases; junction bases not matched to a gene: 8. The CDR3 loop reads CASSPRTGREQFF. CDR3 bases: TGTGCCAGCAGTCCTCGGACAGGACGAGAGCAGTTCTTC.

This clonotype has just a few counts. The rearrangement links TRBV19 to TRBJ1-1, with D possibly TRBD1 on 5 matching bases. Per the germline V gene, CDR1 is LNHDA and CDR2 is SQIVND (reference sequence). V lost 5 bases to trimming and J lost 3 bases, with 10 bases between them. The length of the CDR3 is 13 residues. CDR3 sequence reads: CASSPGAYTEAFF. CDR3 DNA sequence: TGTGCCAGTAGTCCCGGGGCCTACACTGAAGCTTTCTTT.

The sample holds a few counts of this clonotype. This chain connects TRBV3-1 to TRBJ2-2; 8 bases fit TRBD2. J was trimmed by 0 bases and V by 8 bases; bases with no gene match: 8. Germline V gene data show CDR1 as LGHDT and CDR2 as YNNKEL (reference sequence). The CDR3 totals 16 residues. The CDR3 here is CASRPGGGANTGELFF. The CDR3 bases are TGTGCCAGCCGACCCGGGGGGGGAGCGAACACCGGGGAGCTGTTTTTT.

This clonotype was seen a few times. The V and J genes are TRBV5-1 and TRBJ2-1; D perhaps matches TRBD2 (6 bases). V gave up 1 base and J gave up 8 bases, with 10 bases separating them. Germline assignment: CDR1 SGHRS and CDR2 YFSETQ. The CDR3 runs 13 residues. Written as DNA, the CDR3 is TGCGCCAGCAGCTTGTCTAGCGTCGATGAGCAGTTCTTC. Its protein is CASSLSSVDEQFF.

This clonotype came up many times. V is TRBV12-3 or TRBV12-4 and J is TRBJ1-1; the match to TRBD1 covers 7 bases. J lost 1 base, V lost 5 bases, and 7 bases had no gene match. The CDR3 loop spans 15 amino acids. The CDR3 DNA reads TGTGCCAGCAGTCTCTTGGGACAGCAGAACACTGAAGCTTTCTTT. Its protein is CASSLLGQQNTEAFF.

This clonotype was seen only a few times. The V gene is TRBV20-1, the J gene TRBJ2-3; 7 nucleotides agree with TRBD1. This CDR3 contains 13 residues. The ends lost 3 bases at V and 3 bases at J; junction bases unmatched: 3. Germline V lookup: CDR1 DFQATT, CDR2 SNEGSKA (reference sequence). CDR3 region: CSARDRQTDTQYF. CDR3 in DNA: TGCAGTGCTAGGGACAGGCAGACAGATACGCAGTATTTT.

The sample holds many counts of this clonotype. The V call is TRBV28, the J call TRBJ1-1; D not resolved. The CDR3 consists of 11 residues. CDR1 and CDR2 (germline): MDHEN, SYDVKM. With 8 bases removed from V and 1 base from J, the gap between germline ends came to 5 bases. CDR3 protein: CASGENTEAFF. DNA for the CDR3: TGTGCCAGCGGAGAGAACACTGAAGCTTTCTTT.

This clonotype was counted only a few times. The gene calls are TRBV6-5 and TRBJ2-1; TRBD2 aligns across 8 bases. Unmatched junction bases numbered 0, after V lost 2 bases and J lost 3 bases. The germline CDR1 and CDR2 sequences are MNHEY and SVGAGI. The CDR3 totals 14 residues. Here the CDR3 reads CASSYAGGYNEQFF. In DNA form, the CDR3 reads TGTGCCAGCAGTTACGCGGGGGGCTACAATGAGCAGTTCTTC.

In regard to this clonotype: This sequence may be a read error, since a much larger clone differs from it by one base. CDR3 nucleotide sequence: TGTCCCAGCACCCAGGCGGATACGCAGTATTTT. Its protein product is CPSTQADTQYF. V gene TRBV6-2 or TRBV6-3 combines with J gene TRBJ2-3; unclear D gene. The germline gives CDR1 MNHEY, CDR2 SVGEGT. The CDR3 contains 11 residues.

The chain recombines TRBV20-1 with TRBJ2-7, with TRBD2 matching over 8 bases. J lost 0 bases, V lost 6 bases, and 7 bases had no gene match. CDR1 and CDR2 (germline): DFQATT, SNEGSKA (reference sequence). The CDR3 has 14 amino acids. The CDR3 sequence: CSATLAGNSYEQYF. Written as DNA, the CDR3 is TGCAGTGCCACCTTAGCGGGGAACTCCTACGAGCAGTACTTC.

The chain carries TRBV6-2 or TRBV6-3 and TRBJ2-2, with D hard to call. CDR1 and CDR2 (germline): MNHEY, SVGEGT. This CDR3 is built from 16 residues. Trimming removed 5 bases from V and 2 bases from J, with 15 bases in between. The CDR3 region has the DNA TGTGCCAGCAGTCCCCCGGAGTTATTAAACACCGGGGAGCTGTTTTTT. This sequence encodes CASSPPELLNTGELFF.

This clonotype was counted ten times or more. Written as DNA, the CDR3 is TGTGCCAGCAGCTCCCCCCTGGCGGGAGCGTTGGCCGAGCAGTACTTC. Translation gives CASSSPLAGALAEQYF. V is TRBV7-2 and J is TRBJ2-7; TRBD2 agrees at 7 bases. After removal of 4 bases from V and 6 bases from J, the junction contained 15 bases not matched to a gene. The germline CDR1 and CDR2 sequences are SGHTA and FQGNSA. This CDR3 comprises 16 residues.

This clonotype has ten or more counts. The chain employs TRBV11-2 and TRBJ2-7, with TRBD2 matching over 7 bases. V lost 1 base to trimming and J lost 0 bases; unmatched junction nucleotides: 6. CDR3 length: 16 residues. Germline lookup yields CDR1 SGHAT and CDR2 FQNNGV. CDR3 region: CASSLAQRGSSYEQYF. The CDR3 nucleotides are TGTGCCAGCAGCTTAGCCCAGCGGGGTAGCTCCTACGAGCAGTACTTC.

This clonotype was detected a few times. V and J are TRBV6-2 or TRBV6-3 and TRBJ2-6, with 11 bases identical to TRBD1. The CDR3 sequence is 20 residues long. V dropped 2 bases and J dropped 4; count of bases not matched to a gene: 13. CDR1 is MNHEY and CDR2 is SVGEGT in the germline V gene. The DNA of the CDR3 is TGTGCCAGCAGTTACCCTCCTGGGACAGGGGGTCAGGGAGGGGCCAACGTCCTGACTTTC. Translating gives CASSYPPGTGGQGGANVLTF.

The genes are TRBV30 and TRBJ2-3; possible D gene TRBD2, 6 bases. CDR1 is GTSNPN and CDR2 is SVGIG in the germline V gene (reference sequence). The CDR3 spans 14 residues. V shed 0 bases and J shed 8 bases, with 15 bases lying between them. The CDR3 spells CAWSVTGDLGTQYF. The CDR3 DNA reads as TGTGCCTGGAGTGTAACGGGGGATCTGGGTACGCAGTATTTT.